The next 3 T cell receptor beta chains were all read from a single sample in a study of blood T cell repertoires in COVID-19. Profiling relied on immunoSEQ multiplex PCR, and the TCRdb table lists in-frame clones only, not all of them. The sample has approximately 240,000 clones, approximately 91% seen once. The sequenced sample consisted of peripheral blood. The source is a man aged 25-45 years with COVID-19, enrolled during active disease.

The rearrangement links TRBV2 to TRBJ2-7; 7 bases agree with TRBD1. CDR3 size: 14 residues. CDR1 and CDR2 from the germline V gene are SNHLY and FYNNEI. V lost 7 bases, J lost 6 bases, and 12 bases stayed unmatched. The CDR3 is CASTRDSATVEQYF. The CDR3 nucleotides read TGTGCCAGCACTAGGGACAGCGCGACGGTCGAGCAGTACTTC. Filled out from reference TRBV2 and TRBJ2-7, the complete variable domain reads EPEVTQTPSHQVTQMGQEVILRCVPISNHLYFYWYRQILGQKVEFLVSFYNNEISEKSEIFDDQFSVERPDGSNFTLKIRSTKLEDSAMYFCASTRDSATVEQYFGPGTRLTVT.

The chain is built from TRBV6-5 and TRBJ2-5; possible D gene TRBD1, 6 bases. This CDR3 has 13 amino acids. Trimming removed 6 bases at V and 4 bases at J, with 12 bases between. CDR1 and CDR2 from the germline V gene are MNHEY and SVGAGI. CDR3 residues: CASSSTGLETQYF. In nucleotides, the CDR3 is TGTGCCAGCAGCTCAACAGGGCTAGAGACCCAGTACTTC.

The chain is built from TRBV18 and TRBJ2-7; possibly TRBD2 for D (5 bases). Germline V gives CDR1 KGHSH, CDR2 LQKENI. V lost 3 bases to trimming and J lost 1 base, with 13 bases between them. The CDR3 is 15 amino acids. The CDR3 sequence: CASSPPGRESYEQYF. The CDR3 DNA sequence: TGTGCCAGCTCACCCCCTGGAAGGGAGTCCTACGAGCAGTACTTC.